This TCR beta chain was sequenced for a study of regulatory T cells in long-lasting Graves disease. This clonotype was seen many times. Libraries of TCR beta came from iRepertoire HTBI primers plus Arm-PCR of CDR3 regions. TCRdb reprocessed the multiplex PCR reads via MiXCR and lists one record per CDR3 protein. Here the sample spans nearly 350,000 distinct CDR3 sequences, around 19% being singletons. The sample's time point: persistent/refractory GD, antithyroid drugs over 5 years with positive TRAb. There was RNA extracted from PBMCs, and the TCR library was made from it. American Thyroid Association guidelines defined how Graves' disease was diagnosed. CDR3 length: 14 amino acids. Germline CDR1 MNHEY, CDR2 SMNVEV (reference sequence). Trimming at V came to 5 bases and at J to 1 base, leaving 5 bases not matched to a gene.

The clonotype originates from a female donor with Graves disease. The sequencing used peripheral blood mononuclear cells (PBMCs), collected when the disease was refractory, from a patient treated with antithyroid drugs. This chain uses TRBV27 with TRBJ2-7; TRBD1 matches at 7 bases. The CDR3 is CASSPARGSYEQYF. Written as DNA, the CDR3 is TGTGCCAGCAGTCCCGCCAGGGGGTCCTACGAGCAGTACTTC.